This passage covers 10 T cell receptor beta chains from one sample sequenced in a study of long-term antiretroviral therapy in people with HIV. An immunoSEQ assay, version v3.0, was performed at survey level. Libraries were prepared by immunoSEQ multiplex PCR; TCRdb keeps only in-frame clonotypes and omits some of them. The sample lists tens of thousands of clones, approximately 84% occurring once. This sample comprised unsorted PBMCs, obtained 2 years after starting antiretroviral therapy. The origin of the receptors is a man aged 50 to 59 with HIV.

Here the CDR3 DNA reads TGTGCCAGCAGCTGGACTAGCGGGGGGAACACCGGGGAGCTGTTTTTT. It translates to CASSWTSGGNTGELFF. The chain couples TRBV7-2 to TRBJ2-2, with TRBD2 matching over 13 bases. This CDR3 has 16 residues. The ends lost 4 bases at V and 1 base at J; junction bases unmatched: 0. From germline, CDR1 is SGHTA and CDR2 FQGNSA.

The DNA of the CDR3 is TGTGCCTGGAGTGTCTCGGCGGGGGGCACAGATACGCAGTATTTT. Protein product: CAWSVSAGGTDTQYF. This chain connects TRBV30 to TRBJ2-3; 7 bases map to TRBD2. From germline, CDR1 is GTSNPN and CDR2 SVGIG (reference sequence). Trimming cost V 0 bases and J 1 base; bases outside gene matches: 4. This CDR3 contains 15 residues.

J is TRBJ2-3 and V is TRBV11-2, with 8 bases identical to TRBD2. The V and J ends lost 5 bases and 8 bases, in that order; junction bases with no gene match: 18. The germline V gene has CDR1 SGHAT and CDR2 FQNNGV. The CDR3 length is 17 residues. CDR3 amino acids: CASSARSGTSLLGTQYF. In nucleotides, the CDR3 is TGTGCCAGCAGCGCCCGCAGCGGGACTAGTCTCCTAGGTACGCAGTATTTT.

The chain joins TRBV19 to TRBJ1-5, with D possibly TRBD1 on 5 matching bases. The germline V gene has CDR1 LNHDA and CDR2 SQIVND (reference sequence). This CDR3 comprises 16 residues. V dropped 1 base and J dropped 6 bases, with 16 bases sitting between them. This chain's CDR3 is CASSIGVRARVQPQHF. CDR3 bases: TGTGCCAGTAGTATAGGTGTCAGGGCCCGGGTTCAGCCCCAGCATTTT.

V and J are TRBV27 and TRBJ2-7, with 9 nucleotides matching TRBD1. J lost 3 bases, V lost 6 bases, and 9 bases had no gene match. Per germline, CDR1 MNHEY and CDR2 SMNVEV (reference sequence). The length of the CDR3 is 15 residues. CDR3 in amino acids: CASRHRGQGNYEQYF. In DNA, the CDR3 is TGTGCCAGCAGACACCGGGGACAGGGAAACTACGAGCAGTACTTC.

The rearrangement joins TRBV28 to TRBJ2-5, with 8 nucleotides matching TRBD1. Germline V gives CDR1 MDHEN, CDR2 SYDVKM. V lost 1 base to trimming and J lost 4 bases; unmatched junction nucleotides: 11. This CDR3 has 17 residues. The CDR3 DNA is TGTGCCAGCAGTTTATCCCCGGGACAGGTACCTCGAGAGACCCAGTACTTC. Translation: CASSLSPGQVPRETQYF.

This sequence joins TRBV14 and TRBJ1-4; 8 bases line up with TRBD1. The CDR3 consists of 18 residues. The V segment lost 2 bases and the J segment 7 bases; nucleotides outside the gene matches: 15. CDR1 and CDR2 from the germline V gene are SGHDN and FVKESK. CDR3 nucleotides: TGTGCCAGCAGCCAAAGTGGGACAGGAGGAATTCGAGGTGAAAAACTGTTTTTT. This sequence encodes CASSQSGTGGIRGEKLFF.

The chain recombines TRBV27 with TRBJ2-7; TRBD2 is a possible D gene (7 bases). The CDR3 consists of 19 residues. Trimming took 5 bases from V and 7 from J, leaving 33 bases between them. Germline CDR1 MNHEY, CDR2 SMNVEV (reference sequence). In DNA, the CDR3 is TGTGCCAGCAGTCCGCCGGACGGAGTGAGGTGGGGGGGGCGATTTGAGCAGTACTTC. It translates to CASSPPDGVRWGGRFEQYF.

This clone has only a few counts. The V gene is TRBV7-2, the J gene TRBJ1-5, with 9 positions matching TRBD1. CDR3 length equals 15 residues. V lost 5 bases, J lost 4 bases, and 6 bases stayed unmatched. Germline V CDR1 and CDR2: SGHTA, FQGNSA. CDR3 region: CASSPRTGVNQPQHF. Written as DNA, the CDR3 is TGTGCCAGCAGCCCCCGGACAGGGGTGAATCAGCCCCAGCATTTT.

In this sample, this clone turned up once. The V call is TRBV5-1, the J call TRBJ2-5; a weak D match, TRBD1 (7 bases). The CDR3 covers 15 residues. CDR1 is SGHRS and CDR2 is YFSETQ in the germline V gene. Between the trimmed V and J ends, which lost 4 bases and 1 base, there was a span of 14 bases. CDR3 protein: CASSPAQGGQETQYF. The CDR3 DNA reads TGCGCCAGCAGCCCAGCTCAGGGGGGCCAAGAGACCCAGTACTTC.